The source of this TCR beta chain is a study of identical twins. V was cut by 6 bases and J by 6 bases, with 12 bases left in between. The CDR3 is 12 residues long. This clonotype came up a few times. What it recognizes is unknown. Study-level findings and limits: Sharing of beta out-of-frame sequences by twins showed a weaker excess.

TCRdb itself ran the 5' RACE reads through MiXCR, one entry per CDR3 protein. This repertoire shows over 600,000 distinct CDR3 sequences, 21% found once; its top ten account for 4% to 5.5%. This sample was shared with a second study, whose subject was T cells expressing NK-cell markers. That source adds: In several donors, these clonotypes also led the CD3+CD56-NKG2C+ fraction.

Sequences were obtained from PBMCs. This TCR was sampled from a woman younger than 35 in good health. The V call is TRBV12-3 or TRBV12-4, the J call TRBJ2-7; D remains unclear. The CDR3 region is CASRSVDGEQYF. The CDR3 bases are TGTGCCAGCAGGTCTGTTGATGGCGAGCAGTACTTC.